Each of the 13 T cell receptor beta chains below was sequenced from the same sample in a study of T cell clonality in common variable immunodeficiency. Some clones are missing from TCRdb's copy, which holds only in-frame ones; the method was immunoSEQ multiplex PCR. Found here are tens of thousands of clones, no singletons; the ten largest cover about 13%. Source material: peripheral blood mononuclear cells. The receptor set was obtained from a person aged 18 to 70 in good health.

In its sample, this clone was seen many times. The CDR3 end lies 3 residues beyond the end of the read and is filled in from the germline J gene. The rearrangement links TRBV5-1 to TRBJ1-1; no firm D call. This CDR3 region has 14 residues. Trimming took off 4 bases at V and 1 base at J, with 11 bases between the two ends. Germline V gene data show CDR1 as SGHRS and CDR2 as YFSETQ. CDR3 sequence: CASSKASRNTEAFF. The sequenced CDR3 bases are TGCGCCAGCAGCAAAGCTTCAAGGAACACTGAA.

The table lists this clone with many counts. The read ends 3 residues shy of where the CDR3 ends; the end is completed using the germline J gene. The rearrangement joins TRBV30 to TRBJ1-1, with D hard to call. V was shortened by 2 bases and J by 5 bases, with 6 bases between the two germline ends. This CDR3 is built from 11 residues. The germline V gene has CDR1 GTSNPN and CDR2 SVGIG (reference sequence). The CDR3 bases that were read are TGTGCCTGGAGTCCTAGAACTGAA. It translates to CAWSPRTE. The CDR3 reads in full as CAWSPRTEAFF.

This clone came up many times. The read ends 3 residues early relative to the CDR3; the germline J gene fills the gap. The chain uses TRBV20-1 and TRBJ1-1, with 7 bases matching TRBD1. V shed 4 bases, J shed 3 bases, and the junction held 8 bases outside the gene matches. Germline V gene lookup returns CDR1 DFQATT and CDR2 SNEGSKA (reference sequence). The CDR3 totals 14 residues. This CDR3 is CSATKNQGDTEAFF. Partial CDR3 DNA: TGCAGTGCTACCAAGAACCAGGGGGACACTGAA.

This clone showed up many times. The CDR3 end falls 3 residues outside the read, so it is completed with the germline J gene. The chain combines TRBV5-1 with TRBJ2-2; the match to TRBD2 covers 8 bases. Unmatched junction bases numbered 10, after V lost 6 bases and J lost 0 bases. This CDR3 has 17 amino acids. Germline V CDR1 and CDR2: SGHRS, YFSETQ. The sequenced part of the CDR3 DNA is TGCGCCAGCATACTTTCCGCGGGGGGATCGAACACCGGGGAG. It specifies CASILSAGGSNTGE. The CDR3 in its entirety is CASILSAGGSNTGELFF.

This clone occurred many times. Read sequence stops 3 residues before the CDR3 end, and the germline J gene provides the missing end. The chain combines TRBV10-3 with TRBJ2-7, with 9 bases fitting TRBD2. Germline assignment: CDR1 ENHRY and CDR2 SYGVKD. V shed 1 base, J shed 2 bases, and the junction held 3 bases outside the gene matches. The CDR3 runs to 15 residues. The CDR3 spells CAISEFSGGTYEQYF. Partial CDR3 DNA: TGTGCCATCAGTGAGTTTAGCGGGGGAACCTACGAG.

This clone was observed at least ten times. The read halts 3 residues ahead of the CDR3 end, with the missing end drawn from the germline J gene. The chain recombines TRBV5-1 with TRBJ2-3, with 12 nucleotides matching TRBD2. The V gene end was trimmed by 0 bases and the J gene end by 2 bases; junction bases not matched to a gene: 7. CDR3 length: 18 residues. Per the germline V gene, CDR1 is SGHRS and CDR2 is YFSETQ. The sequenced part of the CDR3 DNA is TGCGCCAGCAGCTTGGCCCTGACTAGCGGGGGTTTCACAGATACG. It codes for CASSLALTSGGFTDT. The complete CDR3 protein is CASSLALTSGGFTDTQYF.

This clone has a count of ten or more. The read gets to within 3 residues of the CDR3 end, and the germline J gene fills in the rest. V and J are TRBV7-2 and TRBJ1-4, with D perhaps matching TRBD1 (5 bases). Germline CDR1 reads SGHTA; CDR2 reads FQGNSA. This CDR3 comprises 15 residues. Trimming took off 1 base at V and 7 bases at J, with 13 bases between the two ends. CDR3 DNA (partial): TGTGCCAGCAGCTTAGTGGGGGGGACGGCTGAAAAA. It is translated as CASSLVGGTAEK. The whole CDR3 reads CASSLVGGTAEKLFF. Looking up the rest from reference TRBV7-2 and TRBJ1-4 gives the full variable domain: GAGVSQSPSNKVTEKGKDVELRCDPISGHTALYWYRQSLGQGLEFLIYFQGNSAPDKSGLPSDRFSAERTGGSVSTLTIQRTQQEDSAVYLCASSLVGGTAEKLFFGSGTQLSVL.

This clone was seen repeatedly, ten times or more. With the read ending 3 residues before the CDR3 end, the germline J gene is used to fill in that end. This sequence joins TRBV13 and TRBJ2-7; D is ambiguous. Germline V gene sequence: CDR1 PRHDT, CDR2 FYEKMQ (reference sequence). This CDR3 comprises 14 residues. V was cut by 3 bases and J by 0 bases, with 9 bases left in between. The CDR3 is CASSLSQSSYEQYF. The sequenced part of the CDR3 DNA is TGTGCCAGCAGCTTGTCACAGAGCTCCTACGAG.

This clone was recorded at least ten times. The read ends 3 residues shy of where the CDR3 ends; the end is completed using the germline J gene. The chain carries TRBV30 and TRBJ2-4, with 8 bases identical to TRBD2. The CDR3 consists of 15 residues. The germline CDR1 and CDR2 sequences are GTSNPN and SVGIG (reference sequence). The J segment lost 6 bases and the V segment lost 0 bases, leaving 7 bases of the junction unmatched. The CDR3 bases that were read are TGTGCCTGGAGTGTAGGAGCGGGGGCGGGAAACATT. Translation gives CAWSVGAGAGNI. The whole CDR3 is CAWSVGAGAGNIQYF.

This clone was seen only a few times. From the germline J gene comes the end of the CDR3, since the read stops 3 residues before it. V is TRBV6-1 and J is TRBJ2-3, with 13 bases matching TRBD2. The CDR3 covers 15 residues. CDR1 is MNHNS and CDR2 is SASEGT in the germline V gene. V dropped 4 bases and J dropped 4; count of bases not matched to a gene: 2. CDR3 DNA, as far as it was read: TGTGCCAGCAGTGGGACTAGCGGGGGCGCAGATACG. This codes for CASSGTSGGADT. The whole CDR3 protein is CASSGTSGGADTQYF.

In its sample, this clone was seen many times. The read is 3 residues too short to cover the CDR3 end, so that end is filled in from the germline J gene. The chain employs TRBV2 and TRBJ2-7, with 7 bases aligning to TRBD1. V shed 7 bases and J 0 bases; nucleotides not matched to a gene: 6. Germline values: CDR1 SNHLY, CDR2 FYNNEI. The CDR3 covers 14 residues. CDR3 protein: CASTLDRSSYEQYF. CDR3 DNA (partial): TGTGCCAGCACGCTGGACAGGAGCTCCTACGAG.

The table lists this clone with many counts. The DNA ends 3 residues before the CDR3 does, and the rest of the CDR3 is filled in from the germline J gene. The chain recombines TRBV7-2 with TRBJ2-3; 14 bases fit TRBD2. CDR3 length equals 14 residues. Germline loops: CDR1 SGHTA, CDR2 FQGNSA. The covered CDR3 bases are TGTGCCAGCAGCCAGGGACTAGCGGGAGCCACG. Protein product: CASSQGLAGAT. The complete CDR3 protein is CASSQGLAGATQYF.

This clone was observed at least ten times. The read ends 3 residues before the CDR3 terminus; that terminus is restored from the germline J gene. This rearrangement joins TRBV7-6 to TRBJ2-3; tentatively, D is TRBD2 (6 bases). The CDR3 spans 13 residues. Germline CDR1 SGHVS, CDR2 FNYEAQ. V lost 4 bases, J lost 3 bases, and 8 bases lay in between. The CDR3 sequence is CASSWGETDTQYF. CDR3 DNA (partial): TGTGCCAGCAGCTGGGGGGAGACAGATACG.